This passage covers 24 T cell receptor beta chains from one sample sequenced in a study of blood T cell repertoires in COVID-19. Clones were read by immunoSEQ multiplex PCR, and TCRdb kept only the in-frame ones, dropping some. The data hold about 180,000 clones, with 70% to 80% observed a single time. Source material: peripheral blood. These receptors were taken from a woman aged 60-75 years with COVID-19, enrolled during active disease.

Points on this clone: Other DNA sequences within the sample encode an identical CDR3. CDR3 sequence: CASSLDRGHTEAFF. The CDR3 DNA reads TGTGCCAGCAGCTTAGACAGGGGTCACACTGAAGCTTTCTTT. The genes are TRBV5-4 and TRBJ1-1, with 8 nucleotides matching TRBD1. The length of the CDR3 is 14 residues. V shed 2 bases, J shed 3 bases, and the junction held 3 bases outside the gene matches. Per the germline V gene, CDR1 is SGHNT and CDR2 is YYREEE (reference sequence).

The chain uses TRBV3-1 (or the pseudogene TRBV3-2) and TRBJ2-3; D may be TRBD1 (5 bases). Trimming removed 1 base at V and 14 bases at J, with 16 bases between. Germline-derived CDR1 and CDR2 are LGHDT and YNNKEL (reference sequence). This CDR3 is 13 amino acids long. The CDR3 spells CASSQVGASGPYF. The CDR3 DNA follows: TGTGCCAGCAGCCAAGTTGGAGCCTCAGGGCCGTATTTT.

V and J are TRBV11-2 and TRBJ2-5; D is possibly TRBD1 (5 bases). The CDR3 extends over 15 amino acids. Trimming took 5 bases from V and 2 from J, leaving 15 bases between them. The germline V gene encodes CDR1 SGHAT and CDR2 FQNNGV. The CDR3 is CASSQEVTGQETQYF. In nucleotides, the CDR3 is TGTGCCAGCAGCCAAGAAGTTACAGGACAAGAGACCCAGTACTTC.

The chain carries TRBV19 and TRBJ2-5; 10 nucleotides match TRBD1. CDR1 is LNHDA and CDR2 is SQIVND in the germline V gene (reference sequence). Trimming removed 6 bases from V and 2 bases from J; junction bases left unmatched: 15. There are 18 residues in the CDR3. CDR3 residues: CASRPDRGRVSGQETQYF. Here the CDR3 DNA reads TGTGCCAGTAGGCCAGACAGGGGGCGAGTTTCGGGACAAGAGACCCAGTACTTC.

CDR3 protein: CASRNTGVFEQYF. DNA for the CDR3: TGTGCCAGTAGAAACACAGGGGTGTTCGAGCAGTACTTC. V and J are TRBV19 and TRBJ2-7; 7 bases line up with TRBD1. Germline-derived CDR1 and CDR2 are LNHDA and SQIVND (reference sequence). The CDR3 is 13 residues long. With V trimmed by 6 bases and J by 6 bases, 8 bases remained unmatched.

The CDR3 reads CASTTIASGGPTDTQYF. The DNA for the CDR3 is TGCGCCAGCACCACCATCGCTAGCGGGGGGCCCACAGATACGCAGTATTTT. V gene TRBV5-1 combines with J gene TRBJ2-3; 11 bases fit TRBD2. The CDR3 runs 17 residues. V gave up 6 bases and J gave up 2 bases; unmatched junction bases: 11. CDR1 and CDR2 from the germline V gene are SGHRS and YFSETQ.

This rearrangement joins TRBV7-2 to TRBJ2-1; D is possibly TRBD2 (6 bases). CDR3 length: 15 amino acids. Germline CDR1 is SGHTA and CDR2 is FQGNSA. The V and J ends lost 0 bases and 4 bases respectively, with 10 bases between them. The CDR3 protein is CASSLAGGQYNEQFF. The CDR3 DNA follows: TGTGCCAGCAGCTTAGCGGGAGGCCAGTACAATGAGCAGTTCTTC. Full variable domain (remainder filled in from reference TRBV7-2 and TRBJ2-1): GAGVSQSPSNKVTEKGKDVELRCDPISGHTALYWYRQSLGQGLEFLIYFQGNSAPDKSGLPSDRFSAERTGGSVSTLTIQRTQQEDSAVYLCASSLAGGQYNEQFFGPGTRLTVL.

This chain joins TRBV5-1 and TRBJ2-2, with 8 bases identical to TRBD1. CDR3 size: 14 residues. Germline CDR1 is SGHRS and CDR2 is YFSETQ. V dropped 4 bases and J dropped 6; count of bases not matched to a gene: 5. The CDR3: CASSPGGASGELFF. CDR3 DNA sequence: TGCGCCAGCAGCCCAGGGGGCGCGTCCGGGGAGCTGTTTTTT.

The rearrangement joins TRBV20-1 to TRBJ2-3; D uncertain. Trimming took 7 bases from V and 5 from J, leaving 7 bases between them. Germline lookup yields CDR1 DFQATT and CDR2 SNEGSKA (reference sequence). The CDR3 is made up of 10 amino acids. The CDR3 sequence: CSVTRDTQYF. In nucleotides, the CDR3 is TGCAGTGTTACGAGAGATACGCAGTATTTT.

V and J are TRBV7-8 and TRBJ2-1, with unresolved D. The V and J ends lost 1 base and 0 bases respectively, with 13 bases between them. This CDR3 is 17 amino acids long. Looked up from germline, CDR1 is SGHVS and CDR2 is FQNEAQ. Written as DNA, the CDR3 is TGTGCCAGCAGCTTAGTAATTTTTAGAAACTCCTACAATGAGCAGTTCTTC. Its protein product is CASSLVIFRNSYNEQFF.

V usage is TRBV28 and J usage is TRBJ2-2, with D possibly TRBD1 on 6 matching bases. This CDR3 has 15 residues. Trimming took off 3 bases at V and 2 bases at J, with 10 bases between the two ends. Germline V gene data show CDR1 as MDHEN and CDR2 as SYDVKM. CDR3 nucleotides: TGTGCCAGCAGTTTCCTACAGGGAAACACCGGGGAGCTGTTTTTT. This codes for CASSFLQGNTGELFF.

This clone is a singleton in its sample. The V call is TRBV30, the J call TRBJ1-5; D unresolved. The V gene lost 2 bases and the J gene lost 0 bases, with 11 bases spanning the gap. The CDR3 sequence is 15 residues long. Germline V gene data show CDR1 as GTSNPN and CDR2 as SVGIG (reference sequence). The CDR3 reads CAWSFEGYSNQPQHF. CDR3 DNA: TGTGCCTGGAGTTTCGAGGGTTATAGCAATCAGCCCCAGCATTTT.

In its sample, this clone was seen a few times. The CDR3 spells CASRAETGSETQYF. The CDR3 DNA reads TGTGCCAGCAGGGCCGAGACAGGGTCAGAGACCCAGTACTTC. The chain carries TRBV27 and TRBJ2-5; 7 bases agree with TRBD1. V lost 6 bases and J lost 4; bases outside the gene matches: 8. CDR1 and CDR2 (germline): MNHEY, SMNVEV (reference sequence). There are 14 residues in the CDR3.

This rearrangement joins TRBV28 to TRBJ2-3; possibly TRBD1 for D (5 bases). Germline V gene sequence: CDR1 MDHEN, CDR2 SYDVKM. V lost 3 bases to trimming and J lost 3 bases, with 7 bases between them. The CDR3 sequence is 13 residues long. In DNA form, the CDR3 reads TGTGCCAGCAGTTTTAGGGGAACAGATACGCAGTATTTT. This codes for CASSFRGTDTQYF.

The count of this clone is one. The chain carries TRBV28 and TRBJ2-5, with D possibly being TRBD1 (5 bases). V shed 8 bases and J shed 5 bases, with 12 bases lying between them. CDR3 length equals 12 residues. Germline CDR1 MDHEN, CDR2 SYDVKM. This CDR3 is CASQSRGETQYF. The CDR3 nucleotides read TGTGCCAGCCAATCAAGGGGCGAGACCCAGTACTTC.

This clone appeared many times. The chain joins TRBV7-3 to TRBJ2-5, with D possibly TRBD1 on 5 matching bases. There are 14 residues in the CDR3. V gave up 5 bases and J gave up 0 bases, with 10 bases separating them. Germline CDR1 is SGHTA and CDR2 is FQGTGA. This chain's CDR3 is CASSLDRNQETQYF. The DNA for the CDR3 is TGTGCCAGCAGCCTTGACAGAAACCAAGAGACCCAGTACTTC. Full variable domain (rest looked up from reference TRBV7-3 and TRBJ2-5): GAGVSQTPSNKVTEKGKYVELRCDPISGHTALYWYRQSLGQGPEFLIYFQGTGAADDSGLPNDRFFAVRPEGSVSTLKIQRTERGDSAVYLCASSLDRNQETQYFGPGTRLLVL.

The gene calls are TRBV18 and TRBJ1-2; 7 bases are a match to TRBD1. The CDR3 sequence is 14 residues long. Germline lookup yields CDR1 KGHSH and CDR2 LQKENI. V was pared by 6 bases and J by 4 bases, with 8 bases of the junction left unmatched. DNA for the CDR3: TGTGCCAGCTCGCCCTACAGGGGTAGCTATGGCTACACCTTC. Its protein product is CASSPYRGSYGYTF.

This chain connects TRBV14 to TRBJ2-1; the match to TRBD2 covers 10 bases. CDR1 is SGHDN, CDR2 FVKESK, per germline. V shed 4 bases and J 5 bases; nucleotides not matched to a gene: 8. This CDR3 has 16 amino acids. The CDR3 loop is CASSPPGLARNNEQFF. The CDR3 DNA follows: TGTGCCAGCAGCCCTCCGGGACTAGCGCGAAACAATGAGCAGTTCTTC.

This chain uses TRBV9 with TRBJ1-2; the match to TRBD1 covers 8 bases. CDR3 length equals 17 residues. From germline, CDR1 is SGDLS and CDR2 YYNGEE. V was pared by 0 bases and J by 3 bases, with 10 bases of the junction left unmatched. The CDR3 spells CASSVDRTGNVDYGYTF. In nucleotides, the CDR3 is TGTGCCAGCAGCGTAGATAGGACAGGGAATGTCGACTATGGCTACACCTTC.

The chain has TRBV15 and TRBJ2-7; 10 nucleotides match TRBD2. The CDR3 consists of 15 residues. Germline V lookup: CDR1 LNHNV, CDR2 YYDKDF (reference sequence). V was clipped by 0 bases and J by 2 bases; unmatched bases: 1. The DNA of the CDR3 is TGTGCCACCAGCAGAGAACTAGCGGGAACCTACGAGCAGTACTTC. Encoded protein: CATSRELAGTYEQYF.

The CDR3 DNA reads as TGTGCCAGCAGCTTGCGGACACACTACGAGCAGTACGTC. This codes for CASSLRTHYEQYV. The V gene is TRBV5-6, the J gene TRBJ2-7; a weak D match, TRBD1 (5 bases). V was cut by 1 base and J by 3 bases, with 8 bases left in between. The CDR3 has 13 amino acids. Looked up from germline, CDR1 is SGHDT and CDR2 is YYEEEE.

The J gene is TRBJ2-5, the V gene TRBV13, with TRBD2 as a possible D gene (5 bases). Trimming cost V 3 bases and J 5 bases, with 13 bases left between them. This CDR3 has 14 amino acids. Germline CDR1 and CDR2: PRHDT and FYEKMQ (reference sequence). The CDR3 sequence is CASSLSSSTETQYF. The CDR3 nucleotides are TGTGCCAGCAGCTTGTCCTCTAGCACTGAGACCCAGTACTTC.

The chain couples TRBV7-9 to TRBJ2-7; TRBD2 agrees at 9 bases. This CDR3 region has 14 residues. The germline V gene encodes CDR1 SEHNR and CDR2 FQNEAQ (reference sequence). J was trimmed by 6 bases and V by 5 bases; bases with no gene match: 8. The CDR3 region has the DNA TGTGCCAGCAGCACTAGCGGGCCCGAGGGCGAGCAGTACTTC. Residues: CASSTSGPEGEQYF.

The chain carries TRBV25-1 and TRBJ1-5, with 7 bases fitting TRBD1. The germline V gene encodes CDR1 MGHDK and CDR2 SYGVNS. The CDR3 length is 14 residues. After removal of 6 bases from V and 3 bases from J, the junction contained 5 bases not matched to a gene. The CDR3 spells CASRSGGVNQPQHF. CDR3 DNA: TGTGCCAGCAGATCAGGGGGAGTCAATCAGCCCCAGCATTTT.